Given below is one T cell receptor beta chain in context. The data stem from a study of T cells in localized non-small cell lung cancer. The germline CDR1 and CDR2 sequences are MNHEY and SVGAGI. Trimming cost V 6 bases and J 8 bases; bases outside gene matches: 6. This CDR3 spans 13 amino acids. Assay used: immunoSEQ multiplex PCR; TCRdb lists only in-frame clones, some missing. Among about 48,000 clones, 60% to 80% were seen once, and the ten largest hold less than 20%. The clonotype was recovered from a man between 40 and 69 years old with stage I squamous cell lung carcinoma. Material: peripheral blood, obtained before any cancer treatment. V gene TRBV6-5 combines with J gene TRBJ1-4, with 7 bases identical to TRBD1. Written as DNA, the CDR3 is TGTGCCAGCAGAGATGGGACAGTAGAAAAACTGTTTTTT. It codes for CASRDGTVEKLFF.